The clone carrying this TCR beta chain has a count of ten or more. This CDR3 has 12 residues. Germline loops: CDR1 SGHTA, CDR2 FQGTGA. Deletions cut 5 bases from V and 6 bases from J, with 7 bases between. TCR amplification ran 15 to 25 PCR cycles using constant-region and V-primer adapter primers. From the reads, TCRdb called clonotypes with MiXCR, one entry per CDR3 protein. The data hold about 50,000 distinct CDR3 sequences, with approximately 10% observed a single time. The sample belongs to a study of low-dose radiotherapy and immunotherapy resistance in tumors. In the study overall: Ipilimumab 1 mg/kg every six weeks, together with nivolumab 240 mg every two weeks, was given intravenously to patients. Daily oral aspirin at 300 mg began on cycle 1 day 1 and lasted four cycles.

Time point here: before trial treatment. The specimen was PBMCs, collected before treatment. The V and J genes are TRBV7-3 and TRBJ2-2; D is unresolved. The clonotype originates from a female donor with ovarian cancer. DNA of the CDR3: TGTGCCAGCAGCCAAGTGTCCGGGGAGCTGTTTTTT. It specifies CASSQVSGELFF.